This T cell receptor (beta chain) was captured in a study of shared clonotypes between healthy human individuals. Sequenced by immunoSEQ multiplex PCR; TCRdb stores in-frame clones only, minus some. The table has around 980,000 clones, approximately 80% seen once. In this sample, this clone turned up many times. Other DNA sequences of this sample code for an identical CDR3. Looked up from germline, CDR1 is SGDLS and CDR2 is YYNGEE. The CDR3 consists of 14 residues. V lost 0 bases, J lost 3 bases, and 0 bases stayed unmatched. The TCR was taken from a man younger than 35 in good health. Some clones in this sample may be carry-over from other donors' samples. The rearrangement joins TRBV9 to TRBJ2-7, with 10 bases aligning to TRBD1. The sample taken for sequencing was memory CD4+ T cells from PBMCs. Stated subset: CD45RA-negative fraction. The CDR3 protein is CASSVGDRGYEQYF. The CDR3, as DNA: TGTGCCAGCAGCGTAGGGGACAGGGGCTACGAGCAGTACTTC.